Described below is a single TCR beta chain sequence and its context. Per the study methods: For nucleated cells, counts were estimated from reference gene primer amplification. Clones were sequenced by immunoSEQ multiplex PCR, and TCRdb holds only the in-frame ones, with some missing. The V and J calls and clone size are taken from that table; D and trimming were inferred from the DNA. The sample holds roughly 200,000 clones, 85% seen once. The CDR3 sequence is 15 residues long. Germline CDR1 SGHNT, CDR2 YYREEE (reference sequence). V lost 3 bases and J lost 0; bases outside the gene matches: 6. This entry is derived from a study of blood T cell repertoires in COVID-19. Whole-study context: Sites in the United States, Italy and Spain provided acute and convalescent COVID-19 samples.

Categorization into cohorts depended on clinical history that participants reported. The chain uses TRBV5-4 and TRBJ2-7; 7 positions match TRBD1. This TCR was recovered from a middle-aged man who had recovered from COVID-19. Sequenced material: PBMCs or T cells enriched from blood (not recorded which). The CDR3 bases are TGTGCCAGCAGCTCCGGTAGGACAGGCTCCTACGAGCAGTACTTC. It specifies CASSSGRTGSYEQYF.